This TCR beta chain was captured by sequencing in a study of blood T cell repertoires in COVID-19. Whole-study context: Specimens from acute and convalescent COVID-19 originated in the United States, Italy and Spain. The cDNA or gDNA used as material had been derived from T cells, B-cell-depleted T cells, or PBMCs.

V lost 3 bases and J lost 2, with 8 bases in between. This CDR3 has 13 amino acids. CDR1 is SGDLS, CDR2 YYNGEE, per germline. Study processing details: Reference gene primer amplification in the assay estimated nucleated cell counts. Here immunoSEQ multiplex PCR was the method, and the copy in TCRdb shows in-frame clones only, minus some. For V, J and clone size, that table is used; D and trimming come from the DNA. The data hold some 64,000 clones, with roughly 88% observed a single time. The source material was peripheral blood. This clonotype originated in a man between 65 and 79 years old with acute or convalescent COVID-19. The rearrangement joins TRBV9 to TRBJ1-2, with D possibly being TRBD1 (6 bases). This chain's CDR3 is CASSDGQNYGYTF. CDR3 sequence (DNA): TGTGCCAGCAGCGATGGACAGAACTATGGCTACACCTTC.